Listed here are 8 T cell receptor beta chains from one sample, sequenced in a study of early T cells in non-severe SARS-CoV-2 infection. MiXCR, run by TCRdb on the 5' RACE reads, gives a single entry per CDR3 protein. The data contain 85,000 to 100,000 distinct CDR3 sequences, roughly 17% of them singletons. Specimen: whole blood. Every receptor here comes from an adult who was a healthcare worker with PCR-confirmed SARS-CoV-2 infection or an uninfected control (not recorded which).

This clonotype appeared many times. The V and J genes are TRBV20-1 and TRBJ2-7; TRBD1 is a possible D gene (6 bases). CDR1 is DFQATT and CDR2 is SNEGSKA in the germline V gene (reference sequence). Trimming cost V 6 bases and J 3 bases, with 9 bases left between them. The length of the CDR3 is 11 residues. Here the CDR3 reads CSARDNYEQYF. The CDR3 region has the DNA TGCAGTGCCAGGGACAACTACGAGCAGTACTTC.

The chain joins TRBV27 to TRBJ2-2, with D possibly TRBD1 on 6 matching bases. V was cut by 10 bases and J by 5 bases, with 14 bases left in between. Germline CDR1 and CDR2: MNHEY and SMNVEV (reference sequence). This CDR3 contains 13 residues. The chain's CDR3 is CATGGRFTGELFF. The DNA of the CDR3 is TGTGCCACTGGGGGCCGTTTTACCGGGGAGCTGTTTTTT.

This clonotype has only a few counts. The chain joins TRBV19 to TRBJ2-5; D is unclear. The CDR3 spans 10 residues. Germline CDR1 LNHDA, CDR2 SQIVND (reference sequence). Trimming shortened V by 4 bases and J by 3 bases, and 0 bases separated the two germline ends. In DNA, the CDR3 is TGTGCCAGTAGTAAAGAGACCCAGTACTTC. It translates to CASSKETQYF.

V is TRBV28 and J is TRBJ1-4; D may be TRBD1 (6 bases). Trimming pared 6 bases from V and 8 bases from J, leaving 16 bases between. Germline values: CDR1 MDHEN, CDR2 SYDVKM. The CDR3 loop spans 14 amino acids. The CDR3 region has the DNA TGTGCCAGCAGCCTAGGGACAAGGGCGGAAAAACTGTTTTTT. Amino acids: CASSLGTRAEKLFF.

The chain has TRBV6-5 and TRBJ2-5, with D possibly being TRBD2 (6 bases). The CDR3 spans 15 residues. V was cut by 6 bases and J by 2 bases, with 16 bases left in between. The germline V gene encodes CDR1 MNHEY and CDR2 SVGAGI. The CDR3 spells CASSRGTWGQETQYF. Here the CDR3 DNA reads TGTGCCAGCAGCCGCGGGACCTGGGGGCAAGAGACCCAGTACTTC.

The chain has TRBV11-2 and TRBJ1-2; 10 bases line up with TRBD1. CDR1 and CDR2 (germline): SGHAT, FQNNGV. V lost 4 bases, J lost 8 bases, and 10 bases stayed unmatched. The CDR3 spans 15 residues. CDR3 region: CASSSGDRGWRGYTF. In DNA, the CDR3 is TGTGCCAGCAGCTCTGGGGACAGGGGATGGCGAGGCTACACCTTC.

The gene calls are TRBV30 and TRBJ2-1; D uncertain. Trimming pared 5 bases from V and 7 bases from J, leaving 12 bases between. In germline, CDR1 is GTSNPN, CDR2 SVGIG (reference sequence). The CDR3 totals 12 residues. The CDR3 DNA sequence: TGTGCCTGGCAAAGGAACCGGAATGAGCAGTTCTTC. This sequence encodes CAWQRNRNEQFF.

This clonotype was recorded a few times. The chain couples TRBV7-2 to TRBJ1-2; D uncertain. Trimming stripped 1 base from V and 8 bases from J, with 17 bases between. CDR3 length: 15 amino acids. Germline CDR1 reads SGHTA; CDR2 reads FQGNSA. This CDR3 is CASSLVGPLMGGYTF. The CDR3, as DNA: TGTGCCAGCAGCTTAGTTGGGCCCCTCATGGGAGGCTACACCTTC.